These T cell receptor beta chains were read from a single sample in a study of blood T cells in healthy people across ages. A single record per CDR3 protein comes from TCRdb applying MiXCR to the 5' RACE reads. The sample yields under 750,000 distinct CDR3 sequences, roughly 43% seen once. The sequenced sample consisted of blood. The origin of the receptors is a man older than 75 in good health. CDR3s include the opening cysteine and the closing phenylalanine or tryptophan. Clone sizes are given selectively: once, few, many, or a class where the clone is expanded.

V gene,clone size,J gene,CDR3 protein
TRBV7-2,.,.,CASSPSRVQGTQYF
TRBV5-6,.,TRBJ1-1,CASRAGGTEAFF
TRBV20-1,.,TRBJ1-2,CSAAGALYGYTF
TRBV2,.,TRBJ2-4,CASQLRQGEGIQYF
TRBV5-1,few,TRBJ2-7,CASSLQGSGEQYF
TRBV6-1,.,TRBJ1-1,CASRDRGRMNTEAFF
TRBV27,.,TRBJ2-2,CASSLYTAGYTGELFF
TRBV15,few,TRBJ1-2,CATSREGVRTGQGYTF
TRBV6-5,.,TRBJ2-1,CASSYRNIRRNSYNEQFF
TRBV30,.,TRBJ1-2,CAWSVAYGYTF
TRBV12-3/TRBV12-4,.,TRBJ2-5,CASSLASPETQYF
TRBV4-3,.,TRBJ2-3,CASSHPGATDTQYF
TRBV10-3,.,.,CAIAMEETQYF
TRBV4-3,once,TRBJ1-3,CASSRDRGSGNTIYF
TRBV20-1,once,TRBJ2-3,CSARHSSGSTDTQYF
TRBV12-3/TRBV12-4,.,TRBJ2-3,CASSLIAGRDTDTQYF
TRBV20-1,.,TRBJ2-5,CSARNELAGYF
TRBV6-1,.,TRBJ1-4,CASTLQTDNEKLFF
TRBV29-1,few,TRBJ2-7,CSALDSRLTYEQYF
TRBV3-1,few,TRBJ2-3,CASSPRAGTDTQYF
TRBV4-1,.,TRBJ1-1,CASSQFWGKNTEAFF
TRBV7-3,few,TRBJ2-5,CASSPGDGSPGTQYF
TRBV7-3,.,TRBJ1-1,CASSLQASNTEAFF
TRBV6-6,few,TRBJ1-2,CASSAPDRDCGYTF
TRBV29-1,.,TRBJ1-1,CSVLTGTSNTEAFF
TRBV4-1,few,TRBJ1-5,CASSGGDRLNQPQHF
TRBV7-2,few,TRBJ2-5,CASSPRTSRETQYF
TRBV30,.,TRBJ2-7,CAWSPSGIEQYF
TRBV24-1,.,TRBJ1-1,CATRDRDTEAFF
TRBV20-1,.,TRBJ2-3,CSAPITTDTSTDTQYF
TRBV7-2,.,TRBJ2-1,CASSLRATQRQGLRNEQFF